The clone carrying this T cell receptor beta chain has more than one count but fewer than ten. Its antigen is as yet unknown. V lost 5 bases and J 6 bases, leaving 16 bases between the germline ends. Germline-derived CDR1 and CDR2 are KGHSY and FQNENV. This CDR3 has 15 amino acids. These data originate in a study of beta chain features in type 1 diabetes. Study-wide background: Sorted cell examination encompassed approximately 110 million cells across all samples. Study-wide results and limits: For patients, the naive, central memory and Treg TCRB repertoires appeared more alike than for healthy donors. Shortening that was moderate but significant affected the TCRB CDR3s of Type 1 diabetes patients in all four CD4+ subsets.

All of the isolated RNA was reverse transcribed, so expressed TCRB transcripts were sequenced. Assay: immunoSEQ multiplex PCR; the TCRdb copy retains only in-frame clones and omits some. Here the sample spans around 310,000 clones, about 13% being singletons. One heparinised draw, averaging roughly 110 mL, was taken per donor. The chain employs TRBV16 and TRBJ1-4; D might be TRBD1 (5 bases). The sequence was obtained from a woman aged 18-35 years with type 1 diabetes. The source material was naive CD4+ T cells from blood. CDR3 loop: CASSKWATEYEKLFF. The CDR3 coding sequence is TGTGCCAGCAGCAAATGGGCGACAGAGTATGAAAAACTGTTTTTT.